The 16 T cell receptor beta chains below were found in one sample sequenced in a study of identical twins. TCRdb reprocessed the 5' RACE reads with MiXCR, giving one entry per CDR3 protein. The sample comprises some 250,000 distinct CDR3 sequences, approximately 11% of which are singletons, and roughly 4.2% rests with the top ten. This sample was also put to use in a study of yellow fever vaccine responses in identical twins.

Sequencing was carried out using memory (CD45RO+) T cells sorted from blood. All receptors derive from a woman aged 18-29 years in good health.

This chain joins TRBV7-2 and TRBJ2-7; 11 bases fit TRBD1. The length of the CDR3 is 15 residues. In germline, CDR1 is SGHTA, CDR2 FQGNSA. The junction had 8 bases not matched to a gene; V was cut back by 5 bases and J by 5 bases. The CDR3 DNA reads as TGTGCCAGCAGCCACGGACAGGGGGCGACTAACGAGCAGTACTTC. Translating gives CASSHGQGATNEQYF.

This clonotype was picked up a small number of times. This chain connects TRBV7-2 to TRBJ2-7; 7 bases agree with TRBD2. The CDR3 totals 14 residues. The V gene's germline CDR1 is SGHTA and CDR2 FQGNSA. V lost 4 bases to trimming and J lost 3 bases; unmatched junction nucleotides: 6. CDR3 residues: CASSSGLGIYEQYF. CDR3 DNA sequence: TGTGCCAGCAGCTCCGGACTAGGGATCTACGAGCAGTACTTC.

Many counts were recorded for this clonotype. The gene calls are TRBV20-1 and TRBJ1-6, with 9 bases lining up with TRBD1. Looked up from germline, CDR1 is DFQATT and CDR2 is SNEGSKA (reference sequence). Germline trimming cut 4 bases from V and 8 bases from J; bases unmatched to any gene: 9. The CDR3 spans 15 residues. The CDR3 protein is CSAKRQGGKYSPLHF. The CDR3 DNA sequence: TGCAGTGCTAAAAGACAGGGGGGGAAGTATTCACCCCTCCACTTT.

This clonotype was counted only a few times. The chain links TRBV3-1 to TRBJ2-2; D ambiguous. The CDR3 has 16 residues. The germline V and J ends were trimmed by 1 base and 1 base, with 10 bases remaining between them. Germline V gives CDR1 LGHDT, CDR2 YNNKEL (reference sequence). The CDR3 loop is CASSQGGKGNTGELFF. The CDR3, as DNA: TGTGCCAGCAGCCAAGGTGGGAAGGGGAACACCGGGGAGCTGTTTTTT.

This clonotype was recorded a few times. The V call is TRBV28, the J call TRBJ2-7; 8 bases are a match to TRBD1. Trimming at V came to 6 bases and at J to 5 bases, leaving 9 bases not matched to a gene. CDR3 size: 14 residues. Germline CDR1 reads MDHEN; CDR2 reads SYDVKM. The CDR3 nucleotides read TGTGCCAGCAGCGGGACAGGTGGGTTCCACGAGCAGTACTTC. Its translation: CASSGTGGFHEQYF.

The CDR3 region has the DNA TGCGCCAGCAGTCACGGGGGGGGCTCCTACGAGCAGTACTTC. Encoded protein: CASSHGGGSYEQYF. This rearrangement joins TRBV5-1 to TRBJ2-7, with TRBD2 identical over 8 bases. Germline values: CDR1 SGHRS, CDR2 YFSETQ. The junction had 4 bases not matched to a gene; V was cut back by 5 bases and J by 0 bases. The CDR3 has 14 amino acids. The variable domain in full, with the rest retrieved from reference TRBV5-1 and TRBJ2-7, is KAGVTQTPRYLIKTRGQQVTLSCSPISGHRSVSWYQQTPGQGLQFLFEYFSETQRNKGNFPGRFSGRQFSNSRSEMNVSTLELGDSALYLCASSHGGGSYEQYFGPGTRLTVT.

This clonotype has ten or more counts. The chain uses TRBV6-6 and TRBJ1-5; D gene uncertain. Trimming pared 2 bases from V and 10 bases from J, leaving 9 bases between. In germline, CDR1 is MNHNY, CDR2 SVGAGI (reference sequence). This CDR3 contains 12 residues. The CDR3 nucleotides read TGTGCCAGCAGTTACACAGAGCAACCCCAGCATTTT. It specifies CASSYTEQPQHF.

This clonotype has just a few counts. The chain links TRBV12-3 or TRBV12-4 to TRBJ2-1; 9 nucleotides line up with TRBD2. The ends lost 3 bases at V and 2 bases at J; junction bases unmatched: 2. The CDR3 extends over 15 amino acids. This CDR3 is CASSFLAGPYNEQFF. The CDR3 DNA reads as TGTGCCAGCAGTTTCCTAGCGGGACCCTACAATGAGCAGTTCTTC.

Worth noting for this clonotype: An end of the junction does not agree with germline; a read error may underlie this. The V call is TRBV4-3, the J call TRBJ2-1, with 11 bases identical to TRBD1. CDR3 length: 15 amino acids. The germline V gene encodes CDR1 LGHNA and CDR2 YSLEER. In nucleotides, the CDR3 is TGCACCAGCAGCCAGGGACAGGGGGGACACAATGAGCAGTTCTTC. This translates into CTSSQGQGGHNEQFF.

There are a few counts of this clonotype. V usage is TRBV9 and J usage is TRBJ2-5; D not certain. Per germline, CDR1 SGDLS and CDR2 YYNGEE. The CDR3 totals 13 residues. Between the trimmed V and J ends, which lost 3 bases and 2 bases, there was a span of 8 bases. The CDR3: CASSGDYQETQYF. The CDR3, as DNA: TGTGCCAGCAGCGGGGATTATCAAGAGACCCAGTACTTC. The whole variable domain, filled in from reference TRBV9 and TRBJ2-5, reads DSGVTQTPKHLITATGQRVTLRCSPRSGDLSVYWYQQSLDQGLQFLIQYYNGEERAKGNILERFSAQQFPDLHSELNLSSLELGDSALYFCASSGDYQETQYFGPGTRLLVL.

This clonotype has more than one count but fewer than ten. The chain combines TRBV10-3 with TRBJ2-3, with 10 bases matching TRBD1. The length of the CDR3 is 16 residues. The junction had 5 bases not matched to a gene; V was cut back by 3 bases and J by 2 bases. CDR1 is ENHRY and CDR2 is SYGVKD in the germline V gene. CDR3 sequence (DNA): TGTGCCATCAGTGACAGACAGGGGGCTTTCACAGATACGCAGTATTTT. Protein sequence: CAISDRQGAFTDTQYF.

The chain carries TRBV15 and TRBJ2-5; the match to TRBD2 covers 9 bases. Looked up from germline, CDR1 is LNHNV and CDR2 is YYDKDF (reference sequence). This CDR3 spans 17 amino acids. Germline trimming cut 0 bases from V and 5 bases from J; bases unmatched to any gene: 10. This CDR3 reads CATSRDPSGKVRETQYF. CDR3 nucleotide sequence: TGTGCCACCAGCAGAGATCCTAGCGGGAAGGTTCGGGAGACCCAGTACTTC.

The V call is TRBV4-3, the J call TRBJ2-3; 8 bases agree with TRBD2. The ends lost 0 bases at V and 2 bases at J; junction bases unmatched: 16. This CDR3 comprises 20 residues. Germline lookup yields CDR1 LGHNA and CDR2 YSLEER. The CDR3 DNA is TGCGCCAGCAGCCAAGATAGTGGGGGGGGGAGCGGGAGATTCACAGATACGCAGTATTTT. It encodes CASSQDSGGGSGRFTDTQYF.

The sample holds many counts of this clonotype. For the CDR3, the DNA is TGTGCCAGCAGTTTAACTGCTAGCGGGAACTACAATGAGCAGTTCTTC. It specifies CASSLTASGNYNEQFF. The chain is built from TRBV12-3 or TRBV12-4 and TRBJ2-1; 9 bases agree with TRBD2. V dropped 2 bases and J dropped 3; count of bases not matched to a gene: 5. The length of the CDR3 is 16 residues.

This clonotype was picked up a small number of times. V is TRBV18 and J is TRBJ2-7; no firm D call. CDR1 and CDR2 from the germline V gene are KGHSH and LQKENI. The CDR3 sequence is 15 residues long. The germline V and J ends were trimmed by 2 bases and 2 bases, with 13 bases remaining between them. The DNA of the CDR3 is TGTGCCAGCTCACCAATGTCCGGAGTTACCTACGAGCAGTACTTC. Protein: CASSPMSGVTYEQYF. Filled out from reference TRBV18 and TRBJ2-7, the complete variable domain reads NAGVMQNPRHLVRRRGQEARLRCSPMKGHSHVYWYRQLPEEGLKFMVYLQKENIIDESGMPKERFSAEFPKEGPSILRIQQVVRGDSAAYFCASSPMSGVTYEQYFGPGTRLTVT.

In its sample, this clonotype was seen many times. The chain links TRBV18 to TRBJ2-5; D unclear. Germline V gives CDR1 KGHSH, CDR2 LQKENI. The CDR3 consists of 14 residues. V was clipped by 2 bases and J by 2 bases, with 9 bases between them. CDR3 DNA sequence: TGTGCCAGCTCACCAAATCAGATTCAAGAGACCCAGTACTTC. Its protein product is CASSPNQIQETQYF.